This TCR beta chain was identified in a study of blood T cell repertoires in COVID-19. The wider study: Acute-phase and convalescent COVID-19 samples originated in the United States, Italy and Spain.

TCRdb's table, derived via immunoSEQ multiplex PCR, lists solely in-frame clones and lacks some. The table includes about 330,000 clones, roughly 90% detected once. CDR3 length equals 13 residues. In germline, CDR1 is MGHDK, CDR2 SYGVNS. Trimming took 7 bases from V and 10 from J; bases not matched to a gene: 5. Material: PBMCs or T cells enriched from blood (not recorded which). The receptor was derived from a woman in her 30s who had recovered from COVID-19. V and J are TRBV25-1 and TRBJ1-6; the match to TRBD1 covers 9 bases. This chain's CDR3 is CASTGQGNSPLHF. In DNA, the CDR3 is TGTGCCAGCACCGGACAGGGGAACTCACCCCTCCACTTT.